These 19 T cell receptor beta chains originate from one sample sequenced in a study of T cell responses to AZD1222 COVID-19 vaccine. Sequencing used immunoSEQ multiplex PCR; TCRdb keeps in-frame clones, though not all of them. The sample carries some 120,000 clones, 75% to 95% recorded once. The sequenced sample was peripheral blood, obtained on day 0 of AZD1222 vaccination. These receptors came from an adult in good health.

The V call is TRBV2, the J call TRBJ1-1, with D unclear. Germline V gene sequence: CDR1 SNHLY, CDR2 FYNNEI. The germline V and J ends were trimmed by 6 bases and 11 bases, with 13 bases remaining between them. The CDR3 loop spans 11 amino acids. As DNA, the CDR3 is TGTGCCAGCAGGGCCAGTGAGTGGGCTTTCTTT. Its translation is CASRASEWAFF.

V usage is TRBV7-2 and J usage is TRBJ2-6; D not resolved. Per the germline V gene, CDR1 is SGHTA and CDR2 is FQGNSA. The CDR3 runs to 15 residues. Trimming cost V 5 bases and J 2 bases, with 10 bases left between them. The DNA for the CDR3 is TGTGCCAGCAGCCTGAGACAAGCTGGGGCCAACGTCCTGACTTTC. Amino acid sequence: CASSLRQAGANVLTF.

V gene TRBV5-6 combines with J gene TRBJ2-1; no reliable D call. V was pared by 0 bases and J by 8 bases, with 15 bases between. Germline assignment: CDR1 SGHDT and CDR2 YYEEEE. This CDR3 has 15 residues. The CDR3 here is CASSLASTYWDEQFF. The CDR3 nucleotides are TGTGCCAGCAGCTTGGCTTCGACCTACTGGGATGAGCAGTTCTTC. The full variable domain, its missing parts supplied by reference TRBV5-6 and TRBJ2-1, is DAGVTQSPTHLIKTRGQQVTLRCSPKSGHDTVSWYQQALGQGPQFIFQYYEEEERQRGNFPDRFSGHQFPNYSSELNVNALLLGDSALYLCASSLASTYWDEQFFGPGTRLTVL.

The chain combines TRBV25-1 with TRBJ2-1, with D possibly TRBD1 on 5 matching bases. There are 15 residues in the CDR3. Trimming shortened V by 2 bases and J by 2 bases, and 10 bases separated the two germline ends. From germline, CDR1 is MGHDK and CDR2 SYGVNS. The CDR3 DNA sequence: TGTGCCAGCAGTGAAAAGCAGGGTCCCTACAATGAGCAGTTCTTC. Its protein is CASSEKQGPYNEQFF.

The chain joins TRBV14 to TRBJ1-2, with no clear D. CDR1 SGHDN and CDR2 FVKESK come from the germline V gene. The CDR3 is made up of 13 amino acids. V was trimmed by 3 bases and J by 0 bases, leaving 5 bases between them. CDR3 region: CASSHQANYGYTF. In nucleotides, the CDR3 is TGTGCCAGCAGCCATCAGGCTAACTATGGCTACACCTTC.

The chain has TRBV7-2 and TRBJ1-1; no definite D call. CDR1 and CDR2 (germline): SGHTA, FQGNSA. CDR3 length: 13 amino acids. The V end was cut by 5 bases, the J end by 0 bases, with 7 bases between. The CDR3 region has the DNA TGTGCCAGCAGCCTCGGGATGAACACTGAAGCTTTCTTT. This sequence encodes CASSLGMNTEAFF.

This chain joins TRBV14 and TRBJ2-1; a weak D match, TRBD1 (7 bases). Trimming left V 3 bases short and J 9 bases short, with 15 bases between. Looked up from germline, CDR1 is SGHDN and CDR2 is FVKESK. The CDR3 spans 14 residues. The CDR3 protein is CASSQVRGAGEQFF. The CDR3 bases are TGTGCCAGCAGCCAGGTCAGGGGGGCCGGTGAGCAGTTCTTC.

The chain links TRBV6-2 or TRBV6-3 to TRBJ1-5; D remains unclear. Germline values: CDR1 MNHEY, CDR2 SVGEGT. The V end was cut by 0 bases, the J end by 10 bases, with 4 bases between. This CDR3 comprises 11 residues. The CDR3 DNA is TGTGCCAGCAGTTACTCGGGACCCCAGCATTTT. Translating it yields CASSYSGPQHF.

V and J are TRBV29-1 and TRBJ1-1, with 7 positions matching TRBD1. J was trimmed by 3 bases and V by 7 bases; bases with no gene match: 11. Germline values: CDR1 SQVTM, CDR2 ANQGSEA. This CDR3 contains 14 residues. Written as DNA, the CDR3 is TGCAGCGCTACGACAGGGAACCTCGACACTGAAGCTTTCTTT. This gives the protein CSATTGNLDTEAFF.

The J gene is TRBJ2-7, the V gene TRBV3-1 (or the pseudogene TRBV3-2); 12 positions match TRBD2. With 4 bases clipped from V and 3 bases from J, the junction kept 1 base outside the gene matches. The CDR3 length is 14 residues. The germline V gene encodes CDR1 LGHDT and CDR2 YNNKEL (reference sequence). This CDR3 reads CASSPTSGSYEQYF. For the CDR3, the DNA is TGTGCCAGCAGCCCGACTAGCGGGAGCTACGAGCAGTACTTC.

This sequence joins TRBV19 and TRBJ1-2; perhaps TRBD1 as D (5 bases). Deletions cut 5 bases from V and 2 bases from J, with 15 bases between. CDR3 size: 15 residues. Per germline, CDR1 LNHDA and CDR2 SQIVND (reference sequence). DNA for the CDR3: TGTGCCAGTAGTCCAGGTAGGGGACTGAACTATGGCTACACCTTC. The encoded protein is CASSPGRGLNYGYTF.

This chain joins TRBV19 and TRBJ1-5; no reliable D call. This CDR3 is built from 15 residues. Trimming removed 2 bases from V and 4 bases from J, with 12 bases in between. Looked up from germline, CDR1 is LNHDA and CDR2 is SQIVND (reference sequence). This CDR3 is CASSILRQMNQPQHF. The DNA of the CDR3 is TGTGCCAGTAGTATATTGAGGCAGATGAATCAGCCCCAGCATTTT. Combining the CDR3 with reference TRBV19 and TRBJ1-5 gives the whole variable domain DGGITQSPKYLFRKEGQNVTLSCEQNLNHDAMYWYRQDPGQGLRLIYYSQIVNDFQKGDIAEGYSVSREKKESFPLTVTSAQKNPTAFYLCASSILRQMNQPQHFGDGTRLSIL.

The chain links TRBV5-1 to TRBJ2-7, with D unresolved. The CDR3 covers 14 residues. Per the germline V gene, CDR1 is SGHRS and CDR2 is YFSETQ. Trimming took 2 bases from V and 6 from J, leaving 15 bases between them. The CDR3 DNA reads as TGCGCCAGCAGCTTAGAAGTTATCGGTTCCGAGCAGTACTTC. This gives the protein CASSLEVIGSEQYF.

The chain carries TRBV2 and TRBJ1-1, with unresolved D. Germline CDR1 and CDR2: SNHLY and FYNNEI. V was clipped by 6 bases and J by 1 base, with 9 bases between them. The CDR3 runs 13 residues. The CDR3 DNA reads as TGTGCCAGCAGGTGGACGGGGAACACTGAAGCTTTCTTT. Amino acid sequence: CASRWTGNTEAFF.

V usage is TRBV5-1 and J usage is TRBJ2-2; 10 positions agree with TRBD1. V lost 4 bases and J lost 4; bases outside the gene matches: 4. Germline CDR1 is SGHRS and CDR2 is YFSETQ. The CDR3 contains 15 residues. The CDR3 here is CASSIGQGGTGELFF. CDR3 bases: TGCGCCAGCAGCATTGGACAGGGGGGCACCGGGGAGCTGTTTTTT.

This chain connects TRBV9 to TRBJ2-1, with a tentative D call TRBD1 (7 bases). The CDR3 spans 14 residues. Germline V CDR1 and CDR2: SGDLS, YYNGEE. Trimming pared 8 bases from V and 9 bases from J, leaving 21 bases between. CDR3 protein: CASNGGGESSEQFF. CDR3 nucleotides: TGTGCCAGTAACGGAGGGGGCGAGTCGAGTGAGCAGTTCTTC.

V usage is TRBV18 and J usage is TRBJ1-4; a possible D gene is TRBD1 (6 bases). The CDR3 has 14 amino acids. V was clipped by 6 bases and J by 6 bases, with 14 bases between them. Germline V gene data show CDR1 as KGHSH and CDR2 as LQKENI. DNA of the CDR3: TGTGCCAGCTCTCCCGGGGGCTGGGATGAAAAACTGTTTTTT. As protein: CASSPGGWDEKLFF.

This chain's CDR3 is CASSQEGQGAFGYTF. The DNA for the CDR3 is TGCGCCAGCAGCCAAGAGGGCCAGGGGGCCTTCGGCTACACCTTC. The chain has TRBV4-3 and TRBJ1-2; 8 bases map to TRBD1. The CDR3 extends over 15 amino acids. CDR1 and CDR2 (germline): LGHNA, YSLEER. Losses at the gene ends were 0 bases for V and 8 bases for J; bases not matched to a gene: 8.

This clone was seen just once. The chain combines TRBV28 with TRBJ2-6, with TRBD1 matching 11 bases. Germline lookup yields CDR1 MDHEN and CDR2 SYDVKM. J lost 2 bases, V lost 5 bases, and 2 bases had no gene match. The CDR3 has 16 residues. The CDR3 protein is CASSGQGAPGANVLTF. The CDR3 nucleotides are TGTGCCAGCAGTGGACAGGGGGCGCCTGGGGCCAACGTCCTGACTTTC.